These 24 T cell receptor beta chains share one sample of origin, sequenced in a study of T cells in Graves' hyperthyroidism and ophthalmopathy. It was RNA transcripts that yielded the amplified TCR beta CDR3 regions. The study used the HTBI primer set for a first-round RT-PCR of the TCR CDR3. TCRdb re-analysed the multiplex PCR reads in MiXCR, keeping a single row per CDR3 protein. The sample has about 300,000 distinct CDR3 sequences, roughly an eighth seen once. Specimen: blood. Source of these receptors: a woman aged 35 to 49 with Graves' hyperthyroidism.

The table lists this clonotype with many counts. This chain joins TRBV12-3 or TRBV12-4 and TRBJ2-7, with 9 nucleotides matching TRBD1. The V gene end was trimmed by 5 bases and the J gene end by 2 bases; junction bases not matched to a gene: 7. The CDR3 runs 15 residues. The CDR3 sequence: CASSPNTGGPYEQYF. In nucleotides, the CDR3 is TGTGCCAGCAGTCCGAACACAGGGGGCCCCTACGAGCAGTACTTC.

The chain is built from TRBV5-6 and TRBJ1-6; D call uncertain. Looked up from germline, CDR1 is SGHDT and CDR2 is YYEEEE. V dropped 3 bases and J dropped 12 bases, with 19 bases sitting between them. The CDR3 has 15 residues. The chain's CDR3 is CASSSPWPGSQPLHF. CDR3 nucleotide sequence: TGTGCCAGCAGCTCTCCCTGGCCGGGAAGCCAACCCCTCCACTTT.

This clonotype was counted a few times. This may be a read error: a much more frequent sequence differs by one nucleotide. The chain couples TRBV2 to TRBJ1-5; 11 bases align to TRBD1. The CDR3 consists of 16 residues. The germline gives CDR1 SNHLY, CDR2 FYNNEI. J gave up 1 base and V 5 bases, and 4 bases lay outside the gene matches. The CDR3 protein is CASSRGQGASNQPQHF. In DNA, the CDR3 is TGTGCCAGCAGTCGAGGACAGGGGGCGAGCAATCAGCCCCAGCATTTT.

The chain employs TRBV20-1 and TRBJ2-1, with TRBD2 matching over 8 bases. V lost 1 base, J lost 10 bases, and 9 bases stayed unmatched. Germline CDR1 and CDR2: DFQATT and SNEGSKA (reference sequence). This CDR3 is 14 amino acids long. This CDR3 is CSARGERESVEQFF. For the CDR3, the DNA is TGCAGTGCTAGAGGCGAGCGGGAGAGCGTCGAGCAGTTCTTC.

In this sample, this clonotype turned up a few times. The CDR3 region is CASGRLAGVSGNEQFF. CDR3 sequence (DNA): TGTGCCAGCGGAAGACTAGCGGGAGTTTCAGGGAATGAGCAGTTCTTC. The gene calls are TRBV6-1 and TRBJ2-1; 12 bases are shared with TRBD2. Losses at the gene ends were 8 bases for V and 7 bases for J; bases not matched to a gene: 12. The germline V gene has CDR1 MNHNS and CDR2 SASEGT. The CDR3 totals 16 residues.

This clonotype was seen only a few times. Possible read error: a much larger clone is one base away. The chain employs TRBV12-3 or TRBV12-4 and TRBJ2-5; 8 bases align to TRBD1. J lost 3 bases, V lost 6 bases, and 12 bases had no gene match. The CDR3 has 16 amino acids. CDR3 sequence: CASSFTQGAGKETQYF. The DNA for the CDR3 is TGTGCCAGCAGCTTTACCCAGGGGGCTGGCAAAGAGACCCAGTACTTC.

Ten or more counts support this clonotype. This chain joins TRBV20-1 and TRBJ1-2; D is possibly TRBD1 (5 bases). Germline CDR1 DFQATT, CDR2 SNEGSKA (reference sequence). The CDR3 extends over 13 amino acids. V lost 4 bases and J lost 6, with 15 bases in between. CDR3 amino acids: CSANQAGQDGYTF. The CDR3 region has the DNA TGCAGTGCTAACCAGGCAGGGCAGGATGGCTACACCTTC.

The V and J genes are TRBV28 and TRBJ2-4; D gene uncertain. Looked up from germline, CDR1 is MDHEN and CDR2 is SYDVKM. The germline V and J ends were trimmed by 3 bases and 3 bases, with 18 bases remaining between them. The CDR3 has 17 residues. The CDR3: CASSFGFVAAGKNIQYF. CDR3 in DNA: TGTGCCAGCAGTTTTGGTTTTGTTGCGGCAGGCAAAAACATTCAGTACTTC.

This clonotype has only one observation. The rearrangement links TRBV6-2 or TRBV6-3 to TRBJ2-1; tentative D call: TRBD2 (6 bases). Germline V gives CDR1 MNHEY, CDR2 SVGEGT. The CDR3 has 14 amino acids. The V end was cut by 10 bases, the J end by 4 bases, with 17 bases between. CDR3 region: CATALRGVYNEQFF. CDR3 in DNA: TGTGCCACCGCCTTACGCGGGGTATACAATGAGCAGTTCTTC.

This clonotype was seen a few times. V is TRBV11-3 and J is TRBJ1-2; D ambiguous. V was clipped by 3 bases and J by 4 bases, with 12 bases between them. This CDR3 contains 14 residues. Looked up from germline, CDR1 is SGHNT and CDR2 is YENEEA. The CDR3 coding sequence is TGTGCCAGCAGCTTCAATACACTCCCCTATGGCTACACCTTC. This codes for CASSFNTLPYGYTF.

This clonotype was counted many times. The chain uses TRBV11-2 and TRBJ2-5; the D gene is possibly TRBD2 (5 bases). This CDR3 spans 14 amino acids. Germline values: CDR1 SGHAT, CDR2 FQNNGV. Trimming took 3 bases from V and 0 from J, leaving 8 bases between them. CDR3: CASSFSGNQETQYF. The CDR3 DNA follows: TGTGCCAGCAGCTTCTCCGGGAACCAAGAGACCCAGTACTTC.

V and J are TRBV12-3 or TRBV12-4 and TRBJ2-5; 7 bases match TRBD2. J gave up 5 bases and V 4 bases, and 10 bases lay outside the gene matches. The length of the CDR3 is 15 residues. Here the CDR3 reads CASSWGGTLRETQYF. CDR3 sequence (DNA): TGTGCCAGCAGTTGGGGAGGGACTTTAAGGGAGACCCAGTACTTC.

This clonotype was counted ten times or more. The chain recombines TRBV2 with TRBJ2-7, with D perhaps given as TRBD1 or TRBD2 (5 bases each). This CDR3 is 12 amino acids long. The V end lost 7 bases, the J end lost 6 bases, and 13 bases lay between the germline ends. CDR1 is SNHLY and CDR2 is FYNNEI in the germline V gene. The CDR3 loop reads CASKLGHGEQYF. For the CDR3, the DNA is TGTGCCAGCAAACTAGGACACGGCGAGCAGTACTTC.

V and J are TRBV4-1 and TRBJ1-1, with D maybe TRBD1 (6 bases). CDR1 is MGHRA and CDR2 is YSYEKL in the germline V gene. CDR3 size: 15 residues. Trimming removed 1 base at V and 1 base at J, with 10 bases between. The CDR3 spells CASSQGQGWNTEAFF. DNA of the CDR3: TGCGCCAGCAGCCAAGGGCAGGGGTGGAACACTGAAGCTTTCTTT.

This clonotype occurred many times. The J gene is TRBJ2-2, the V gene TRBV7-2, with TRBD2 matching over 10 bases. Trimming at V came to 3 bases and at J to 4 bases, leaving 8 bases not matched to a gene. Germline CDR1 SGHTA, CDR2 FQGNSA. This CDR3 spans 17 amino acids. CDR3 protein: CASSLGLAGAGTGELFF. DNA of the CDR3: TGTGCCAGCAGCTTGGGTCTAGCGGGAGCTGGCACCGGGGAGCTGTTTTTT.

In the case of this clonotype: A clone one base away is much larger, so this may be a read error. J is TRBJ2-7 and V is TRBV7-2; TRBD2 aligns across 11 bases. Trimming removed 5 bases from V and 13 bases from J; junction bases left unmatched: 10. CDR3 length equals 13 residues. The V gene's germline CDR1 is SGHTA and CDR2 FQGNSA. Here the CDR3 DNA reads TGTGCCAGCAGCACGGGGAGACTAGCGGGGCAATACTTC. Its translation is CASSTGRLAGQYF.

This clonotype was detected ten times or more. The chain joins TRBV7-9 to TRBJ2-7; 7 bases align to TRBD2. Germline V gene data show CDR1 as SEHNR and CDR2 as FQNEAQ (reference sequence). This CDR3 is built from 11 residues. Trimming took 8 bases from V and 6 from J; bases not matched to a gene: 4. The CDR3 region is CASAGRGEQYF. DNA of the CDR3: TGTGCCAGCGCAGGGAGGGGCGAGCAGTACTTC.

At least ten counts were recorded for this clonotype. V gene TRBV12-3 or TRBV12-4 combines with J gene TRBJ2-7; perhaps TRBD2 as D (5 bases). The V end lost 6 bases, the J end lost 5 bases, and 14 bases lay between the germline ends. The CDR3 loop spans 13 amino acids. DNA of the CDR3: TGTGCCAGCAGCCCTATAAACGGGGACGAGCAGTACTTC. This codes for CASSPINGDEQYF.

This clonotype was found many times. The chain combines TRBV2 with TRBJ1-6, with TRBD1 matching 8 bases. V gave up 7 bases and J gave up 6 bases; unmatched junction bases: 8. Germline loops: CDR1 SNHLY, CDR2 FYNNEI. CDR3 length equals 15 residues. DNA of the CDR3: TGTGCCAGCAAGTTGCTAACAGGGGGTAATTCACCCCTCCACTTT. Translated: CASKLLTGGNSPLHF.

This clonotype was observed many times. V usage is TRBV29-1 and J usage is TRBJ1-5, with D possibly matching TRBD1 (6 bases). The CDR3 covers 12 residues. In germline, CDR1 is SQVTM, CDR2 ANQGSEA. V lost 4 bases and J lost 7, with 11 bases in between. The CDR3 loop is CSVAGTNQPQHF. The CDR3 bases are TGCAGCGTTGCCGGGACAAACCAGCCCCAGCATTTT.

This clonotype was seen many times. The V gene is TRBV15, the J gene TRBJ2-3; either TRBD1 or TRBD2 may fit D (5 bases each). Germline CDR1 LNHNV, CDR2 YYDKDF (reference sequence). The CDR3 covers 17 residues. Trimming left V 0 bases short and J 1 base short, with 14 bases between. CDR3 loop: CATSRDLTGRGTDTQYF. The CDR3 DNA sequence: TGTGCCACCAGCAGAGACCTAACGGGACGGGGCACAGATACGCAGTATTTT.

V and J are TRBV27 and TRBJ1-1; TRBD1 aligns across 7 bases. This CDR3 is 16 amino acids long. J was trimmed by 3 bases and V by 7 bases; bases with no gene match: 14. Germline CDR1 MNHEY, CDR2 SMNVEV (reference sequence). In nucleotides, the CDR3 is TGTGCCAGCAATTCAGGGGGGGCGAAGGGGCACACTGAAGCTTTCTTT. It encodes CASNSGGAKGHTEAFF.

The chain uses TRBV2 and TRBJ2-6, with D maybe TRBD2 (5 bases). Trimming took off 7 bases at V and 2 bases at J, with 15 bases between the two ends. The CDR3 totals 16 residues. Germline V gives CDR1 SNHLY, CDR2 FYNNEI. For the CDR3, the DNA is TGTGCCAGCACTAGATTAGTCGGGGCTGGGGCCAACGTCCTGACTTTC. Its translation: CASTRLVGAGANVLTF. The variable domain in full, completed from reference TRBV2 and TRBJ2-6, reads EPEVTQTPSHQVTQMGQEVILRCVPISNHLYFYWYRQILGQKVEFLVSFYNNEISEKSEIFDDQFSVERPDGSNFTLKIRSTKLEDSAMYFCASTRLVGAGANVLTFGAGSRLTVL.

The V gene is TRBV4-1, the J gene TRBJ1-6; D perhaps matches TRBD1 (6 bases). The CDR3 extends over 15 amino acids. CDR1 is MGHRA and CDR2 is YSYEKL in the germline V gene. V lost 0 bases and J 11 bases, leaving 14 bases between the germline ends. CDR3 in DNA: TGCGCCAGCAGCCAAGAGACAGGTCGGGGACCACCCCTCCACTTT. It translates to CASSQETGRGPPLHF.